The clone carrying this TCR beta chain turned up a few times. This sample was taken from a study of beta chain features in type 1 diabetes. The length of the CDR3 is 16 residues. CDR1 is MNHEY and CDR2 is SVGAGI in the germline V gene. Unmatched junction bases numbered 5, after V lost 0 bases and J lost 6 bases. Isolated RNA was reverse transcribed in full, so expressed TCRB transcripts were sequenced. Naive, central memory and regulatory T cell samples averaged around 3.9 million immunoSEQ reads each. The protocol was immunoSEQ multiplex PCR, while the TCRdb copy is restricted to in-frame clones and leaves out a portion. Of approximately 160,000 clones in the sample, about 8.5% were seen once.

V is TRBV6-5 and J is TRBJ2-2, with TRBD1 identical over 9 bases. The sample taken for sequencing was central memory CD4+ T cells from blood. The sequence was obtained from a man in his late teens or twenties in good health. Written as DNA, the CDR3 is TGTGCCAGCAGTTACTCGGGGACAGGGAGGGCCGGGGAGCTGTTTTTT. Its translation: CASSYSGTGRAGELFF.